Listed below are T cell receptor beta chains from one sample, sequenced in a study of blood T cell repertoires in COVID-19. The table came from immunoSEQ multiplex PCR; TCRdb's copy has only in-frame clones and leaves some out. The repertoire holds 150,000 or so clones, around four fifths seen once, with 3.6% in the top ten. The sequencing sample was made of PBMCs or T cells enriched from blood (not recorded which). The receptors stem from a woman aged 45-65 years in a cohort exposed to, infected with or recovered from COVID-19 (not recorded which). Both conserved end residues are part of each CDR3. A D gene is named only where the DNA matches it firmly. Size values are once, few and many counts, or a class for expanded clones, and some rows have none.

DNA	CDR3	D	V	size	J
TGTGCCAGCAGCGTAGCAGGACAGAACACCGGGGAGCTGTTTTTT	CASSVAGQNTGELFF	.	TRBV9	.	TRBJ2-2
TGTGCCAGCAGTGCCATAGGACTAGTATCGAACACCGGGGAGCTGTTTTTT	CASSAIGLVSNTGELFF	TRBD2	TRBV25-1	.	TRBJ2-2
TGTGCCAGCTCACCCCTATCGAGCGGGGGGAGACGTGAGCAGTTCTTC	CASSPLSSGGRREQFF	TRBD2	TRBV18	.	TRBJ2-1
TGTGCCAGCAGCTACGGACTAGCGGACATTCAAGAGACCCAGTACTTC	CASSYGLADIQETQYF	TRBD2	TRBV7-2	.	TRBJ2-5
TGTGCCAGCAGACAGGGGCAGGGGAGGAATGAAAAACTGTTTTTT	CASRQGQGRNEKLFF	TRBD1	TRBV2	.	TRBJ1-4
TGTGCCAGCAGTTTAAGGAGCGGCGAGACCCAGTACTTC	CASSLRSGETQYF	.	TRBV27	.	TRBJ2-5
TGCAGCGTTTCTTCTAGACAGGCGATAATCGACACCTTC	CSVSSRQAIIDTF	.	TRBV29-1	.	TRBJ1-2
TGCGCCAGCAGCCTAGTTAAACTAGCGGGAGCGGATACGCAGTATTTT	CASSLVKLAGADTQYF	TRBD2	TRBV4-1	.	TRBJ2-3
TGTGCCAGTGGATCGACTGCCAACACTGAAGCTTTCTTT	CASGSTANTEAFF	.	TRBV19	few	TRBJ1-1
TGTGCCAGCAGCCCCATTTATACTAGCGGGAGGGGAGATACGCAGTATTTT	CASSPIYTSGRGDTQYF	TRBD2	TRBV28	.	TRBJ2-3
TGTGCCAGCGGGACGGGGAGGGAGAACAATGAGCAGTTCTTC	CASGTGRENNEQFF	TRBD2	TRBV25-1	.	TRBJ2-1
TGCAGTGCACAAAAAGAGACCCAGTACTTC	CSAQKETQYF	.	TRBV20-1	.	TRBJ2-5
TGTGCCAGCAGTTTTGGCGATAGGGGAGATACGCAGTATTTT	CASSFGDRGDTQYF	.	TRBV27	.	TRBJ2-3
TGTGCCAGCAGTTTAAGGGACAGGGCCACTGAAGCTTTCTTT	CASSLRDRATEAFF	TRBD1	TRBV28	.	TRBJ1-1
TGTGCCAGTAGTCCATCTAGCGGGACTGCAGGTACGCAGTATTTT	CASSPSSGTAGTQYF	TRBD2	TRBV19	once	TRBJ2-3
TGTGCCAGCAGTGAATGGGAGGGGACTGAAGCTTTCTTT	CASSEWEGTEAFF	.	TRBV6-4	.	TRBJ1-1
TGTGCCAGCAGCGGGCAAGTATCCTACGAGCAGTACTTC	CASSGQVSYEQYF	.	TRBV7-9	.	TRBJ2-7